The 27 T cell receptor beta chains below were found in one sample sequenced in a study of cytomegalovirus exposure and HLA in healthy donors. PCR amplification relied on 60 Vbeta primers (plus 13 Jbeta primers). Sequencing was performed with immunoSEQ multiplex PCR; in TCRdb, only in-frame clones are kept and a portion is missing. The data show a few hundred thousand clones, roughly 80% seen once. Sequencing used PBMCs. These receptors came from a man younger than 45 in good health and CMV-seronegative.

The chain carries TRBV7-2 and TRBJ1-6; 8 nucleotides agree with TRBD1. V shed 4 bases, J shed 13 bases, and the junction held 9 bases outside the gene matches. Germline assignment: CDR1 SGHTA and CDR2 FQGNSA. The CDR3 sequence is 14 residues long. CDR3 in amino acids: CASSSRGRGSPLHF. The CDR3 nucleotides read TGTGCCAGCAGCTCCAGGGGGCGCGGGTCTCCCCTCCACTTT.

V and J are TRBV12-5 and TRBJ1-5; no clear D gene. Germline CDR1 reads LGHNT; CDR2 reads FRNRAP. CDR3 length: 17 residues. Trimming stripped 6 bases from V and 3 bases from J, with 21 bases between. CDR3 protein: CASGNVAGGGINQPQHF. CDR3 bases: TGTGCTAGTGGAAACGTGGCAGGAGGAGGGATCAATCAGCCCCAGCATTTT.

The chain has TRBV29-1 and TRBJ1-2, with D uncertain. This CDR3 spans 14 amino acids. Germline V gene lookup returns CDR1 SQVTM and CDR2 ANQGSEA. Trimming took 5 bases from V and 4 from J, leaving 17 bases between them. In nucleotides, the CDR3 is TGCAGCGTTCAAACCGGAGGGAGAGGCTATGGCTACACCTTC. As protein: CSVQTGGRGYGYTF.

This clone has just a few counts. The rearrangement joins TRBV7-2 to TRBJ2-4, with no clear D. V dropped 3 bases and J dropped 10 bases, with 7 bases sitting between them. Germline V gene sequence: CDR1 SGHTA, CDR2 FQGNSA. This CDR3 has 11 amino acids. The CDR3 coding sequence is TGTGCCAGCAGCTTTCCCCCTATTCAGTACTTC. Protein product: CASSFPPIQYF.

This chain connects TRBV6-5 to TRBJ2-2, with D unresolved. In germline, CDR1 is MNHEY, CDR2 SVGAGI. The V end lost 0 bases, the J end lost 5 bases, and 7 bases lay between the germline ends. The CDR3 runs 14 residues. CDR3 in amino acids: CASSYSGYTGELFF. CDR3 nucleotide sequence: TGTGCCAGCAGTTACTCCGGGTATACCGGGGAGCTGTTTTTT.

The chain employs TRBV28 and TRBJ2-5; no reliable D call. The germline V and J ends were trimmed by 1 base and 3 bases, with 6 bases remaining between them. From germline, CDR1 is MDHEN and CDR2 SYDVKM. The CDR3 loop spans 13 amino acids. The DNA of the CDR3 is TGTGCCAGCAGTTTATCAGATGAAGAGACCCAGTACTTC. Its protein product is CASSLSDEETQYF.

The chain has TRBV5-4 and TRBJ1-2, with a weak D call TRBD1 (6 bases). The CDR3 extends over 16 amino acids. Trimming shortened V by 0 bases and J by 5 bases, and 17 bases separated the two germline ends. Germline values: CDR1 SGHNT, CDR2 YYREEE (reference sequence). In nucleotides, the CDR3 is TGTGCCAGCAGCTTGGATGGCCGGGACACACAATATGGCTACACCTTC. The encoded protein is CASSLDGRDTQYGYTF.

The rearrangement joins TRBV9 to TRBJ2-3; 9 bases agree with TRBD1. Germline values: CDR1 SGDLS, CDR2 YYNGEE. V shed 3 bases and J 6 bases; nucleotides not matched to a gene: 8. This CDR3 contains 15 residues. CDR3 DNA sequence: TGTGCCAGCAGCGAACAGGGGGCGCGCCCTGATACGCAGTATTTT. Protein sequence: CASSEQGARPDTQYF.

The rearrangement uses TRBV18 and TRBJ2-7; 8 positions agree with TRBD1. The V gene end was trimmed by 6 bases and the J gene end by 5 bases; junction bases not matched to a gene: 12. CDR3 length: 15 amino acids. Per the germline V gene, CDR1 is KGHSH and CDR2 is LQKENI. CDR3 loop: CASSQDRGVINEQYF. The CDR3 DNA is TGTGCCAGCTCCCAAGACAGGGGAGTGATAAACGAGCAGTACTTC.

This chain uses TRBV7-2 with TRBJ2-7, with 7 bases lining up with TRBD1. Looked up from germline, CDR1 is SGHTA and CDR2 is FQGNSA. The CDR3 consists of 14 residues. J was trimmed by 5 bases and V by 5 bases; bases with no gene match: 9. CDR3 loop: CASSPGQTPNEQYF. As DNA, the CDR3 is TGTGCCAGCAGCCCGGGACAGACTCCTAACGAGCAGTACTTC.

This clone has just one count. CDR3 region: CASSSATAPHGYTF. CDR3 nucleotide sequence: TGTGCCAGCAGCTCGGCGACAGCGCCCCATGGCTACACCTTC. The V call is TRBV11-2, the J call TRBJ1-2, with D possibly being TRBD1 (5 bases). This CDR3 contains 14 residues. The V gene's germline CDR1 is SGHAT and CDR2 FQNNGV. Trimming took 4 bases from V and 6 from J, leaving 15 bases between them.

The chain is built from TRBV28 and TRBJ1-4, with TRBD1 matching 8 bases. CDR1 is MDHEN, CDR2 SYDVKM, per germline. V lost 5 bases, J lost 8 bases, and 7 bases stayed unmatched. The CDR3 spans 14 residues. CDR3 amino acids: CASSTTGGAEKLFF. The CDR3 DNA sequence: TGTGCCAGCAGTACAACAGGGGGGGCCGAAAAACTGTTTTTT.

The chain couples TRBV28 to TRBJ2-2; 11 bases agree with TRBD2. CDR3 length: 18 residues. Germline CDR1 reads MDHEN; CDR2 reads SYDVKM. V was pared by 6 bases and J by 2 bases, with 11 bases of the junction left unmatched. This CDR3 reads CASSSLPTSGGNTGELFF. The CDR3 DNA reads TGTGCCAGCAGCTCGTTACCCACTAGCGGGGGTAACACCGGGGAGCTGTTTTTT.

This clone was seen once. The V call is TRBV6-5, the J call TRBJ1-2, with D possibly TRBD1 on 5 matching bases. The CDR3 consists of 14 residues. V was trimmed by 5 bases and J by 4 bases, leaving 14 bases between them. Germline V gives CDR1 MNHEY, CDR2 SVGAGI. The CDR3 here is CASSGLTDSYGYTF. The CDR3 bases are TGTGCCAGCAGTGGCCTGACAGATTCCTATGGCTACACCTTC.

A few counts support this clone. The J gene is TRBJ2-1, the V gene TRBV4-2, with 9 bases fitting TRBD2. The V and J ends lost 0 bases and 5 bases, in that order; junction bases with no gene match: 14. This CDR3 comprises 19 residues. Germline V CDR1 and CDR2: LGHNA, YNFKEQ. Here the CDR3 reads CASSQEEAGRGGSHNEQFF. CDR3 nucleotides: TGTGCCAGCAGCCAAGAGGAAGCCGGGCGGGGGGGTTCCCACAATGAGCAGTTCTTC.

DNA of the CDR3: TGTGCCAGCAGTTTCGGGAGGAAGGAAGAAGCTTTCTTT. It yields the protein CASSFGRKEEAFF. The chain couples TRBV9 to TRBJ1-1; no clear D. V was cut by 5 bases and J by 8 bases, with 16 bases left in between. This CDR3 comprises 13 residues. In germline, CDR1 is SGDLS, CDR2 YYNGEE. The full variable domain, rest sourced from reference TRBV9 and TRBJ1-1, is DSGVTQTPKHLITATGQRVTLRCSPRSGDLSVYWYQQSLDQGLQFLIQYYNGEERAKGNILERFSAQQFPDLHSELNLSSLELGDSALYFCASSFGRKEEAFFGQGTRLTVV.

Here the CDR3 DNA reads TGTGCCAGCAGCCATCGAACATATGGCTACACCTTC. Its translation is CASSHRTYGYTF. This rearrangement joins TRBV14 to TRBJ1-2; the D is unclear. The germline gives CDR1 SGHDN, CDR2 FVKESK. V lost 3 bases and J 5 bases, leaving 7 bases between the germline ends. The CDR3 covers 12 residues.

This chain uses TRBV5-1 with TRBJ2-5; a weak D match, TRBD2 (6 bases). V gave up 5 bases and J gave up 3 bases, with 14 bases separating them. In germline, CDR1 is SGHRS, CDR2 YFSETQ. The CDR3 totals 14 residues. The CDR3 coding sequence is TGCGCCAGCAGGGCGGGGCCGTCGGAAGAGACCCAGTACTTC. It yields the protein CASRAGPSEETQYF.

This sequence joins TRBV10-2 and TRBJ1-2, with 7 bases matching TRBD1. Germline V gene data show CDR1 as WSHSY and CDR2 as SAAADI. The V segment lost 2 bases and the J segment 4 bases; nucleotides outside the gene matches: 10. The CDR3 consists of 16 residues. In DNA form, the CDR3 reads TGCGCCAGCAGTGAGATGTTAAGGGGGCGCGTCTATGGCTACACCTTC. Its translation: CASSEMLRGRVYGYTF.

The chain combines TRBV14 with TRBJ1-2; 9 bases line up with TRBD1. The germline V gene encodes CDR1 SGHDN and CDR2 FVKESK. With V trimmed by 1 base and J by 8 bases, 8 bases remained unmatched. This CDR3 has 15 amino acids. The CDR3 protein is CASSQAGTGRAGYTF. The DNA of the CDR3 is TGTGCCAGCAGCCAAGCGGGGACAGGGAGGGCCGGCTACACCTTC.

To note about this clone: A junction boundary mismatches the germline segment, possibly from a read error. J is TRBJ1-1 and V is TRBV6-5; D gene ambiguous. The V gene's germline CDR1 is MNHEY and CDR2 SVGAGI. This CDR3 spans 12 amino acids. CDR3 protein: CASSVGGKKLSF. The CDR3 DNA sequence: TGTGCCAGCAGTGTCGGAGGGAAAAAGCTTTCTTTT.

V usage is TRBV7-3 and J usage is TRBJ2-3, with 15 bases matching TRBD2. The CDR3 covers 15 residues. V lost 5 bases, J lost 6 bases, and 3 bases stayed unmatched. CDR1 is SGHTA, CDR2 FQGTGA, per germline. Written as DNA, the CDR3 is TGTGCCAGCAGCCCGGGACTAGCGGGGGGTGATACGCAGTATTTT. Translation gives CASSPGLAGGDTQYF.

This chain joins TRBV29-1 and TRBJ2-7; TRBD1 aligns across 8 bases. The V gene's germline CDR1 is SQVTM and CDR2 ANQGSEA. The CDR3 totals 14 residues. With V trimmed by 5 bases and J by 6 bases, 12 bases remained unmatched. As DNA, the CDR3 is TGCAGCGTTAGCCCAGGACAGGGAGGCTCCGAGCAGTACTTC. Translation gives CSVSPGQGGSEQYF.

This CDR3 reads CASSDGASGLTDTQYF. The CDR3 DNA reads TGTGCCAGCAGTGACGGCGCTAGCGGGCTCACAGATACGCAGTATTTT. The V and J genes are TRBV6-4 and TRBJ2-3; 8 nucleotides align to TRBD2. Germline CDR1 reads MRHNA; CDR2 reads SNTAGT. This CDR3 is 16 amino acids long. J was trimmed by 2 bases and V by 2 bases; bases with no gene match: 6.

V is TRBV7-2 and J is TRBJ2-7, with TRBD2 identical over 10 bases. Per the germline V gene, CDR1 is SGHTA and CDR2 is FQGNSA. CDR3 length: 15 residues. With V trimmed by 5 bases and J by 3 bases, 7 bases remained unmatched. CDR3 protein: CASSLQRGGYYEQYF. CDR3 nucleotides: TGTGCCAGCAGCCTCCAGCGGGGGGGCTACTACGAGCAGTACTTC.

The V and J genes are TRBV10-3 and TRBJ2-1, with 8 bases fitting TRBD2. Per the germline V gene, CDR1 is ENHRY and CDR2 is SYGVKD. V gave up 0 bases and J gave up 4 bases; unmatched junction bases: 5. CDR3 length: 16 residues. The CDR3, as DNA: TGTGCCATCAGTGAGTCTAGCGGGGACTGGTACAATGAGCAGTTCTTC. Translated: CAISESSGDWYNEQFF.

This clone was counted only a few times. The chain has TRBV5-1 and TRBJ1-3; D is unclear. Deletions cut 2 bases from V and 3 bases from J, with 9 bases between. The germline V gene encodes CDR1 SGHRS and CDR2 YFSETQ. The CDR3 is made up of 14 amino acids. The CDR3 coding sequence is TGCGCCAGCAGCTTTGAGGGTTTTGGAAACACCATATATTTT. The encoded protein is CASSFEGFGNTIYF.